The 16 T cell receptor beta chains reported below all come from one sample, sequenced in a study of vaccination effects on CD4 cells after COVID-19. The antigens for these receptors are not known. The culture ran for approximately nine days before CD4+ T cells were isolated. Produced via immunoSEQ multiplex PCR; TCRdb's table is partial and in-frame only. The sample consists of under 30,000 clones, about 62% of them appearing once. Source: CD4+ T cells from PBMCs cultured without peptide, taken before COVID-19 vaccination. These receptor sequences come from a human donor who received a COVID-19 vaccine.

This clone was detected only a few times. The gene calls are TRBV5-4 and TRBJ1-1; the D gene is possibly TRBD1 (5 bases). The CDR3 sequence is 13 residues long. CDR1 is SGHNT, CDR2 YYREEE, per germline (reference sequence). The V end lost 1 base, the J end lost 4 bases, and 8 bases lay between the germline ends. The CDR3 DNA reads TGTGCCAGCAGCTTGCCAGGGATCACTGAAGCTTTCTTT. Amino acid sequence: CASSLPGITEAFF.

By proportion, this clone is medium-sized. Other DNA sequences in the sample encode the same CDR3. V gene TRBV20-1 combines with J gene TRBJ1-2; no definite D call. V was pared by 1 base and J by 8 bases, with 8 bases between. The germline V gene encodes CDR1 DFQATT and CDR2 SNEGSKA (reference sequence). The CDR3 sequence is 11 residues long. The CDR3 loop is CSARAGYGYTF. CDR3 coding DNA: TGCAGTGCTAGAGCGGGGTACGGCTACACCTTC.

The rearrangement links TRBV7-9 to TRBJ1-4; D remains unclear. CDR1 is SEHNR, CDR2 FQNEAQ, per germline (reference sequence). Trimming shortened V by 1 base and J by 0 bases, and 9 bases separated the two germline ends. This CDR3 has 16 residues. CDR3 DNA sequence: TGTGCCAGCAGCTTAGATAGATATGCAACTAATGAAAAACTGTTTTTT. Its translation: CASSLDRYATNEKLFF.

In this sample, this clone turned up a few times. This chain links TRBV24-1 with TRBJ1-2; D gene unclear. Germline V gene lookup returns CDR1 KGHDR and CDR2 SFDVKD. V was pared by 3 bases and J by 14 bases, with 21 bases between. This CDR3 is 14 amino acids long. The chain's CDR3 is CATSDAGRTGLCTF. The CDR3 region has the DNA TGTGCCACCAGTGATGCCGGACGGACCGGGCTTTGTACCTTC.

In nucleotides, the CDR3 is TGTGCCAGCAGGGAGACTAGCGGGAGCTCGCAGTACTTC. As protein: CASRETSGSSQYF. The V call is TRBV7-7, the J call TRBJ2-5; 12 bases are a match to TRBD2. There are 13 residues in the CDR3. The germline CDR1 and CDR2 sequences are SSHAT and FNYEAQ (reference sequence). J lost 11 bases, V lost 6 bases, and 7 bases had no gene match.

The gene calls are TRBV5-5 and TRBJ1-6, with TRBD1 matching 10 bases. The CDR3 runs to 17 residues. The germline CDR1 and CDR2 sequences are SGHKS and YYEKEE (reference sequence). The junction had 7 bases not matched to a gene; V was cut back by 3 bases and J by 4 bases. CDR3 residues: CASSWRDRGTYNSPLHF. DNA of the CDR3: TGTGCCAGCAGCTGGCGGGACAGGGGTACATATAATTCACCCCTCCACTTT.

The genes are TRBV7-9 and TRBJ2-7, with 7 bases matching TRBD1. Germline V CDR1 and CDR2: SEHNR, FQNEAQ (reference sequence). The CDR3 totals 13 residues. The trim removed 5 bases at V and 5 bases at J, leaving 6 bases unmatched. CDR3: CASSPTDRDEQYF. The CDR3 DNA sequence: TGTGCCAGCAGCCCCACCGACAGGGACGAGCAGTACTTC.

The chain carries TRBV7-9 and TRBJ2-1, with 7 bases lining up with TRBD2. From germline, CDR1 is SEHNR and CDR2 FQNEAQ (reference sequence). This CDR3 has 14 residues. Trimming took 0 bases from V and 4 from J; bases not matched to a gene: 0. For the CDR3, the DNA is TGTGCCAGCAGCTTAGCGGGGGGGTACAATGAGCAGTTCTTC. Its translation is CASSLAGGYNEQFF.

V is TRBV6-5 and J is TRBJ1-1; no definite D call. Germline V gives CDR1 MNHEY, CDR2 SVGAGI. V was clipped by 0 bases and J by 11 bases, with 13 bases between them. This CDR3 is 13 amino acids long. This chain's CDR3 is CASSYSDTRMAFF. The CDR3 DNA reads as TGTGCCAGCAGTTACTCGGATACCCGTATGGCTTTCTTT.

The chain links TRBV3-1 (or the pseudogene TRBV3-2) to TRBJ1-3; D uncertain. V was pared by 4 bases and J by 0 bases, with 13 bases between. Germline V gene lookup returns CDR1 LGHDT and CDR2 YNNKEL (reference sequence). The CDR3 is made up of 16 amino acids. CDR3 protein: CASSPRAANSGNTIYF. CDR3 coding DNA: TGTGCCAGCAGCCCGAGGGCTGCGAACTCTGGAAACACCATATATTTT.

The CDR3 nucleotides are TGTGCCAGCAGCCTCTACAGGTTAGGAGCTTTCTTT. Amino acid sequence: CASSLYRLGAFF. This chain connects TRBV12-3 or TRBV12-4 to TRBJ1-1; possible D gene TRBD1, 5 bases. The length of the CDR3 is 12 residues. The ends were cut back, 6 bases at V and 10 bases at J, with 15 bases in the middle.

The V and J genes are TRBV9 and TRBJ1-3, with unresolved D. With 2 bases removed from V and 0 bases from J, the gap between germline ends came to 18 bases. This CDR3 has 18 amino acids. CDR1 is SGDLS, CDR2 YYNGEE, per germline. The CDR3 here is CASSVISDPTLSGNTIYF. The CDR3 nucleotides read TGTGCCAGCAGCGTTATCTCCGATCCGACTCTCTCTGGAAACACCATATATTTT. The whole variable domain, filled in from reference TRBV9 and TRBJ1-3, reads DSGVTQTPKHLITATGQRVTLRCSPRSGDLSVYWYQQSLDQGLQFLIQYYNGEERAKGNILERFSAQQFPDLHSELNLSSLELGDSALYFCASSVISDPTLSGNTIYFGEGSWLTVV.

This clone was observed once. The chain recombines TRBV6-5 with TRBJ1-5, with D perhaps matching TRBD1 (5 bases). The germline gives CDR1 MNHEY, CDR2 SVGAGI. The CDR3 is 16 residues long. Between the trimmed V and J ends, which lost 0 bases and 6 bases, there was a span of 15 bases. In DNA, the CDR3 is TGTGCCAGCAGTTACTCGAGGGACCCTAACGGTCAGCCCCAGCATTTT. The encoded protein is CASSYSRDPNGQPQHF.

This chain uses TRBV27 with TRBJ1-5, with TRBD1 identical over 7 bases. J gave up 6 bases and V 6 bases, and 8 bases lay outside the gene matches. Germline-derived CDR1 and CDR2 are MNHEY and SMNVEV (reference sequence). The CDR3 extends over 14 amino acids. In DNA, the CDR3 is TGTGCCAGCAGACTGACAGGGTTATTTCAGCCCCAGCATTTT. Translating gives CASRLTGLFQPQHF.

V and J are TRBV3-1 (or the pseudogene TRBV3-2) and TRBJ2-1; D perhaps matches TRBD2 (5 bases). The germline V and J ends were trimmed by 5 bases and 8 bases, with 10 bases remaining between them. The CDR3 runs 12 residues. From germline, CDR1 is LGHDT and CDR2 YNNKEL (reference sequence). Here the CDR3 DNA reads TGTGCCAGCAGCTCAATCGGGGATGAGCAGTTCTTC. Its protein product is CASSSIGDEQFF.

This chain uses TRBV19 with TRBJ2-7; D not resolved. Germline V gene sequence: CDR1 LNHDA, CDR2 SQIVND (reference sequence). V gave up 5 bases and J gave up 6 bases, with 20 bases separating them. The CDR3 sequence is 15 residues long. Written as DNA, the CDR3 is TGTGCCAGTAGTCTAACCGGGTTCTTACGTGGCGAGCAGTACTTC. This translates into CASSLTGFLRGEQYF.